This T cell receptor (beta chain) comes out of a study of blood T cell repertoires in COVID-19. Study context: PBMCs, B-cell-depleted T cells, or T cells were the source of the cDNA or gDNA that made up the material.

Deletions cut 4 bases from V and 4 bases from J, with 10 bases between. The CDR3 loop spans 12 amino acids. Germline loops: CDR1 SQVTM, CDR2 ANQGSEA. Sequenced by immunoSEQ multiplex PCR; TCRdb stores in-frame clones only, minus some. The sample comprises over 45,000 clones, 90% to 95% of which are singletons, and approximately 7.6% rests with the top ten. This receptor was identified in a woman between 55 and 75 years old with active or convalescent COVID-19. The chain joins TRBV29-1 to TRBJ1-2; D is undetermined. The source material was peripheral blood. The CDR3 bases are TGCAGCGTTGCCGGGGATGGCTATGGCTACACCTTC. This sequence encodes CSVAGDGYGYTF.